These T cell receptor beta chains were read from a single sample in a study of OX40 agonist ivuxolimab in advanced cancers. The repertoire was sequenced with immunoSEQ multiplex PCR; TCRdb's copy has only in-frame clones and lacks some. The table lists around 70,000 clones, about 85% of them singletons. The sequencing used CD4+ or CD8+ T cells sorted from blood, collected in a trial of the OX40 agonist ivuxolimab. Source of these receptors: an adult with an advanced solid tumor such as melanoma, head and neck, liver or kidney cancer. The CDR3 runs from the conserved cysteine through the conserved F or W. A D gene is named only where the DNA matches it firmly. Clone size is given for some rows only: seen once, a few or many times, or a class if the clone is expanded.

clone size: .
J gene: TRBJ2-5
D gene: .
V gene: TRBV5-1
CDR3 protein: CASSWGAGTEETQYF
CDR3 DNA: TGCGCCAGCAGCTGGGGGGCGGGGACAGAAGAGACCCAGTACTTC

clone size: .
J gene: TRBJ1-2
D gene: .
V gene: TRBV7-2
CDR3 protein: CASSDRTVGGYTF
CDR3 DNA: TGTGCCAGCAGCGATCGGACAGTTGGTGGCTACACCTTC

clone size: once
J gene: TRBJ1-1
D gene: TRBD1
V gene: TRBV30
CDR3 protein: CAWRRTGGTEAFF
CDR3 DNA: TGTGCCTGGAGACGGACAGGGGGGACTGAAGCTTTCTTT

clone size: .
J gene: TRBJ1-3
D gene: .
V gene: TRBV4-1
CDR3 protein: CASSQGQGPTSGNTIYF
CDR3 DNA: TGCGCCAGCAGCCAAGGTCAGGGGCCTACCTCTGGAAACACCATATATTTT

clone size: once
J gene: TRBJ1-2
D gene: .
V gene: TRBV7-2
CDR3 protein: CASNLQGANYGYTF
CDR3 DNA: TGTGCCAGCAACTTACAGGGAGCTAACTATGGCTACACCTTC

clone size: .
J gene: TRBJ2-1
D gene: .
V gene: TRBV10-1
CDR3 protein: CASSDPGLAVDEQFF
CDR3 DNA: TGCGCCAGCAGTGATCCCGGCCTAGCAGTCGATGAGCAGTTCTTC

clone size: few
J gene: TRBJ2-6
D gene: .
V gene: TRBV27
CDR3 protein: CASSSRASGFSGANVLTF
CDR3 DNA: TGTGCCAGCAGTTCCAGGGCTTCGGGCTTCTCTGGGGCCAACGTCCTGACTTTC

clone size: .
J gene: TRBJ1-2
D gene: .
V gene: TRBV13
CDR3 protein: CASSLMGTIGGYTF
CDR3 DNA: TGTGCCAGCAGCTTAATGGGAACCATTGGGGGCTACACCTTC

clone size: .
J gene: TRBJ2-2
D gene: .
V gene: TRBV6-6
CDR3 protein: CASSSPDNTGELFF
CDR3 DNA: TGTGCCAGCAGTTCCCCGGACAACACCGGGGAGCTGTTTTTT

clone size: once
J gene: TRBJ2-5
D gene: .
V gene: TRBV7-9
CDR3 protein: CASSLKGETQYF
CDR3 DNA: TGTGCCAGCAGCTTAAAGGGGGAGACCCAGTACTTC

clone size: .
J gene: TRBJ2-7
D gene: TRBD2
V gene: TRBV19
CDR3 protein: CASSMGLAGGYEQYF
CDR3 DNA: TGTGCCAGTAGTATGGGGCTAGCGGGAGGTTACGAGCAGTACTTC

clone size: .
J gene: TRBJ1-2
D gene: .
V gene: TRBV29-1
CDR3 protein: CSVGRAAGGYTF
CDR3 DNA: TGCAGCGTTGGGCGGGCTGCGGGTGGCTACACCTTC

clone size: .
J gene: TRBJ1-2
D gene: TRBD1
V gene: TRBV9
CDR3 protein: CASSSETGVDYGYTF
CDR3 DNA: TGTGCCAGCAGCTCCGAGACAGGGGTTGACTATGGCTACACCTTC

clone size: .
J gene: TRBJ1-2
D gene: TRBD1
V gene: TRBV6-6
CDR3 protein: CASSPGQGVNYGYTF
CDR3 DNA: TGTGCCAGCAGTCCGGGACAGGGGGTAAACTATGGCTACACCTTC

clone size: once
J gene: TRBJ1-4
D gene: .
V gene: TRBV23-1
CDR3 protein: CASSHFWVPLNEKLFF
CDR3 DNA: TGCGCCAGCAGTCACTTTTGGGTCCCGCTGAATGAAAAACTGTTTTTT

clone size: .
J gene: TRBJ1-1
D gene: .
V gene: TRBV7-2
CDR3 protein: CASTQQGGTEAFF
CDR3 DNA: TGTGCCAGCACCCAACAGGGCGGCACTGAAGCTTTCTTT

clone size: .
J gene: TRBJ2-1
D gene: TRBD2
V gene: TRBV19
CDR3 protein: CASRNSRGDYNEQFF
CDR3 DNA: TGTGCCAGTAGGAACTCACGGGGGGACTACAATGAGCAGTTCTTC

clone size: few
J gene: TRBJ1-1
D gene: .
V gene: TRBV19
CDR3 protein: CATTYGGKTEAFF
CDR3 DNA: TGTGCCACCACCTACGGAGGGAAAACTGAAGCTTTCTTT

clone size: once
J gene: TRBJ2-2
D gene: .
V gene: TRBV10-1
CDR3 protein: CASSDGPTPPGELFF
CDR3 DNA: TGCGCCAGCAGTGACGGGCCCACCCCCCCCGGGGAGCTGTTTTTT

clone size: .
J gene: TRBJ2-4
D gene: .
V gene: TRBV5-5
CDR3 protein: CASSPSPGAKNIQYF
CDR3 DNA: TGTGCCAGCAGCCCCTCCCCAGGAGCCAAAAACATTCAGTACTTC

clone size: .
J gene: TRBJ2-7
D gene: .
V gene: TRBV18
CDR3 protein: CASSPRGSSYEQYF
CDR3 DNA: TGTGCCAGCTCACCACGGGGGAGCTCCTACGAGCAGTACTTC

clone size: .
J gene: TRBJ2-5
D gene: .
V gene: TRBV28
CDR3 protein: CASSLGLEVETQYF
CDR3 DNA: TGTGCCAGCAGTTTAGGCCTAGAGGTGGAGACCCAGTACTTC

clone size: .
J gene: TRBJ2-3
D gene: TRBD2
V gene: TRBV7-3
CDR3 protein: CASSLKAGGYTDTQYF
CDR3 DNA: TGTGCCAGCAGCTTAAAGGCGGGAGGGTACACAGATACGCAGTATTTT

clone size: .
J gene: TRBJ2-2
D gene: .
V gene: TRBV9
CDR3 protein: CASSVSSGELFF
CDR3 DNA: TGTGCCAGCAGCGTATCCTCCGGGGAGCTGTTTTTT

clone size: .
J gene: TRBJ1-3
D gene: .
V gene: TRBV11-2
CDR3 protein: CASSLEFLFRNTIYF
CDR3 DNA: TGTGCCAGCAGCTTAGAATTCCTGTTTAGAAACACCATATATTTT

clone size: once
J gene: TRBJ1-1
D gene: TRBD1
V gene: TRBV5-6
CDR3 protein: CASSWTGSYEAFF
CDR3 DNA: TGTGCCAGCAGCTGGACAGGAAGTTATGAAGCTTTCTTT

clone size: .
J gene: TRBJ1-2
D gene: .
V gene: TRBV29-1
CDR3 protein: CSVEGSGALNDGYTF
CDR3 DNA: TGCAGCGTTGAAGGCTCAGGGGCGCTGAACGATGGCTACACCTTC

clone size: .
J gene: TRBJ2-2
D gene: .
V gene: TRBV11-3
CDR3 protein: CASSLFSPGELFF
CDR3 DNA: TGTGCCAGCAGCTTGTTTTCCCCCGGGGAGCTGTTTTTT

clone size: .
J gene: TRBJ2-7
D gene: .
V gene: TRBV10-1
CDR3 protein: CASSESGTEQYF
CDR3 DNA: TGCGCCAGCAGTGAGTCGGGGACCGAGCAGTACTTC

clone size: .
J gene: TRBJ2-1
D gene: TRBD2
V gene: TRBV5-1
CDR3 protein: CASSLASGSSYEQFF
CDR3 DNA: TGCGCCAGCAGCTTGGCTAGCGGGAGTAGCTATGAGCAGTTCTTC

clone size: .
J gene: TRBJ2-3
D gene: TRBD2
V gene: TRBV5-8
CDR3 protein: CASSSSLAGEWSTDTQYF
CDR3 DNA: TGTGCCAGCAGCTCGTCCCTAGCGGGCGAGTGGAGCACAGATACGCAGTATTTT

clone size: .
J gene: TRBJ2-6
D gene: .
V gene: TRBV14
CDR3 protein: CASSQGEGTRSSGANVLTF
CDR3 DNA: TGTGCCAGCAGCCAAGGGGAGGGGACACGCTCCTCTGGGGCCAACGTCCTGACTTTC

clone size: .
J gene: TRBJ2-7
D gene: .
V gene: TRBV11-2
CDR3 protein: CASSLEYEQYF
CDR3 DNA: TGTGCCAGCAGCTTAGAATACGAGCAGTACTTC

clone size: .
J gene: TRBJ1-2
D gene: .
V gene: TRBV4-2
CDR3 protein: CASSQEWGAGGYTF
CDR3 DNA: TGTGCCAGCAGCCAAGAGTGGGGGGCAGGGGGCTACACCTTC

clone size: .
J gene: TRBJ2-5
D gene: .
V gene: TRBV27
CDR3 protein: CASSLKLAAETQYF
CDR3 DNA: TGTGCCAGCAGTTTGAAGCTGGCCGCAGAGACCCAGTACTTC

clone size: .
J gene: TRBJ2-7
D gene: .
V gene: TRBV6-4
CDR3 protein: CASSAPRPKNSYEQYF
CDR3 DNA: TGTGCCAGCAGTGCCCCGCGGCCTAAAAACTCCTACGAGCAGTACTTC

clone size: .
J gene: TRBJ2-7
D gene: .
V gene: TRBV5-1
CDR3 protein: CASRPPPGVSYEQYF
CDR3 DNA: TGCGCCAGCAGGCCCCCTCCAGGTGTCTCCTACGAGCAGTACTTC

clone size: .
J gene: TRBJ1-2
D gene: .
V gene: TRBV4-1
CDR3 protein: CASSQAGRGFYGYTF
CDR3 DNA: TGCGCCAGCAGCCAGGCGGGACGCGGATTCTATGGCTACACCTTC

clone size: .
J gene: TRBJ2-7
D gene: .
V gene: TRBV6-5
CDR3 protein: CASSYDPGSSYEQYF
CDR3 DNA: TGTGCCAGCAGTTACGACCCAGGGTCCTCCTACGAGCAGTACTTC

clone size: .
J gene: TRBJ1-1
D gene: .
V gene: TRBV27
CDR3 protein: CASSLGDRNTEAFF
CDR3 DNA: TGTGCCAGCAGTTTGGGGGATAGGAACACTGAAGCTTTCTTT

clone size: few
J gene: TRBJ1-4
D gene: .
V gene: TRBV6-1
CDR3 protein: CASSESRNRQGANEKLFF
CDR3 DNA: TGTGCCAGCAGTGAAAGTCGGAACAGGCAGGGTGCTAATGAAAAACTGTTTTTT

clone size: .
J gene: TRBJ1-1
D gene: .
V gene: TRBV19
CDR3 protein: CASSFDRVAEAFF
CDR3 DNA: TGTGCCAGTAGTTTTGACCGGGTCGCTGAAGCTTTCTTT

clone size: .
J gene: TRBJ1-2
D gene: .
V gene: TRBV30
CDR3 protein: CAWSVAAYGYTF
CDR3 DNA: TGTGCCTGGAGTGTTGCGGCCTATGGCTACACCTTC

clone size: few
J gene: TRBJ1-1
D gene: .
V gene: TRBV7-6
CDR3 protein: CASSPRAHMNTEAFF
CDR3 DNA: TGTGCCAGCAGCCCGAGAGCACATATGAACACTGAAGCTTTCTTT

clone size: .
J gene: TRBJ1-1
D gene: TRBD1
V gene: TRBV30
CDR3 protein: CAWSAGVGQGAEAFF
CDR3 DNA: TGTGCCTGGAGCGCCGGAGTAGGACAGGGAGCTGAAGCTTTCTTT

clone size: .
J gene: TRBJ1-6
D gene: .
V gene: TRBV6-1
CDR3 protein: CASTGDNSPLHF
CDR3 DNA: TGTGCCAGCACAGGGGATAATTCACCCCTCCACTTT

clone size: .
J gene: TRBJ2-1
D gene: .
V gene: TRBV30
CDR3 protein: CAWSSIGSSYNEQFF
CDR3 DNA: TGTGCCTGGAGCTCAATCGGGAGCTCCTACAATGAGCAGTTCTTC

clone size: .
J gene: TRBJ1-1
D gene: .
V gene: TRBV6-1
CDR3 protein: CASTWRGNTEAFF
CDR3 DNA: TGTGCCAGCACCTGGAGGGGGAACACTGAAGCTTTCTTT

clone size: few
J gene: TRBJ2-7
D gene: TRBD2
V gene: TRBV7-2
CDR3 protein: CASSLGVLAGGYEQYF
CDR3 DNA: TGTGCCAGCAGCTTAGGGGTACTAGCGGGGGGGTACGAGCAGTACTTC

clone size: .
J gene: TRBJ2-7
D gene: .
V gene: TRBV5-4
CDR3 protein: CASSGRSSYEQYF
CDR3 DNA: TGTGCCAGCAGCGGTAGGAGCTCCTACGAGCAGTACTTC

clone size: .
J gene: TRBJ1-1
D gene: .
V gene: TRBV6-5
CDR3 protein: CASRPRENTEAFF
CDR3 DNA: TGTGCCAGCAGGCCCCGAGAGAACACTGAAGCTTTCTTT

clone size: .
J gene: TRBJ1-5
D gene: .
V gene: TRBV21-1
CDR3 protein: CASSPKLNQPQHF
CDR3 DNA: TGTGCCAGCAGCCCGAAACTCAATCAGCCCCAGCATTTT

clone size: .
J gene: TRBJ2-5
D gene: TRBD2
V gene: TRBV5-1
CDR3 protein: CASSLNSEGLAGDRKTQYF
CDR3 DNA: TGCGCCAGCAGCTTAAATTCGGAAGGACTAGCGGGGGACAGGAAGACCCAGTACTTC

clone size: .
J gene: TRBJ2-6
D gene: .
V gene: TRBV29-1
CDR3 protein: CSVARDIDSGANVLTF
CDR3 DNA: TGCAGCGTGGCCCGGGACATAGACTCTGGGGCCAACGTCCTGACTTTC

clone size: .
J gene: TRBJ2-6
D gene: .
V gene: TRBV7-3
CDR3 protein: CASSVTGYGANVLTF
CDR3 DNA: TGTGCCAGCAGCGTTACAGGGTACGGGGCCAACGTCCTGACTTTC

clone size: .
J gene: TRBJ2-5
D gene: .
V gene: TRBV7-8
CDR3 protein: CASSGGETQYF
CDR3 DNA: TGTGCCAGCAGCGGCGGAGAGACCCAGTACTTC

clone size: few
J gene: TRBJ1-2
D gene: TRBD1
V gene: TRBV6-1
CDR3 protein: CASSLTGNYGYTF
CDR3 DNA: TGTGCCAGCAGTCTGACAGGGAACTATGGCTACACCTTC

clone size: .
J gene: TRBJ2-3
D gene: .
V gene: TRBV7-3
CDR3 protein: CASSRAGLTDTQYF
CDR3 DNA: TGTGCCAGCAGCCGCGCGGGGCTCACAGATACGCAGTATTTT

clone size: .
J gene: TRBJ1-2
D gene: .
V gene: TRBV5-8
CDR3 protein: CASSFAGAGASYGYTF
CDR3 DNA: TGTGCCAGCAGCTTTGCCGGGGCGGGTGCCTCCTATGGCTACACCTTC